The following is a T cell receptor (beta chain) sequence with its context. The sample is drawn from a study of blood T cell repertoires in COVID-19. Across the study: Acute and convalescent COVID-19 samples came from the United States, Italy and Spain. Sources were T cells, B-cell-depleted T cells, or PBMCs; the material itself was cDNA or gDNA.

There are 14 residues in the CDR3. V was shortened by 0 bases and J by 6 bases, with 10 bases between the two germline ends. Germline CDR1 reads SGHTA; CDR2 reads FQGTGA. Methods used by the authors: Reference gene primer amplification in the assay estimated nucleated cell counts. The protocol was immunoSEQ multiplex PCR, while the TCRdb copy is restricted to in-frame clones and leaves out a portion. The V and J calls and clone size are taken from that table; D and trimming were inferred from the DNA. Of fewer than 200,000 clones in the sample, approximately 85% were seen once. The chain recombines TRBV7-3 with TRBJ2-3, with a weak D call TRBD2 (6 bases). Sequenced material: peripheral blood. The sequence derives from a man in his 60s who had recovered from COVID-19. The CDR3 nucleotides are TGTGCCAGCAGCTTAACCCTCGCGGGGGATACGCAGTATTTT. This sequence encodes CASSLTLAGDTQYF. Full variable domain (missing parts from reference TRBV7-3 and TRBJ2-3): GAGVSQTPSNKVTEKGKYVELRCDPISGHTALYWYRQSLGQGPEFLIYFQGTGAADDSGLPNDRFFAVRPEGSVSTLKIQRTERGDSAVYLCASSLTLAGDTQYFGPGTRLTVL.